This T cell receptor (beta chain) was sequenced in a study of shared clonotypes between healthy human individuals. Findings and limits, study-wide: Clonotype sharing across several donors was observed for 4% to 5.5% of naive CD4 clonotypes. Researchers sampled only blood; tissue repertoires likely differ.

At deep level, the assay was performed. Assay used: immunoSEQ multiplex PCR; TCRdb lists only in-frame clones, some missing. The data show under 120,000 clones, roughly 70% seen once. This clone was found a few times. Its specificity is not known. CD45RO+ cells and CCR7-negative CD45RA+ TemRA cells were combined as CD8 memory. CDR1 is LNHNV and CDR2 is YYDKDF in the germline V gene (reference sequence). Trimming pared 6 bases from V and 3 bases from J, leaving 16 bases between. The CDR3 runs 15 residues. Sequencing was carried out using memory CD8+ T cells sorted from blood. Subset of the sample: CD45RO+ cells pooled with CCR7-negative TemRA cells. V gene TRBV15 combines with J gene TRBJ2-3; either TRBD1 or TRBD2 may fit D (6 bases each). The source of this sequence is a woman aged 30 to 39 in good health. This chain's CDR3 is CATSQTRGGTDTQYF. The CDR3, as DNA: TGTGCCACCAGTCAGACTAGAGGGGGGACAGATACGCAGTATTTT.